Each of the 14 T cell receptor beta chains below was sequenced from the same sample in a study of cytomegalovirus exposure and HLA in healthy donors. The PCR made use of 60 Vbeta and 13 Jbeta primers. Sequencing was performed with immunoSEQ multiplex PCR; in TCRdb, only in-frame clones are kept and a portion is missing. The sample shows 110,000 to 150,000 clones, around four fifths of them seen only once. The source material was PBMCs. The receptors shown here come from a woman aged 60-70 years in good health and CMV-seropositive.

This chain connects TRBV6-1 to TRBJ2-7; no definite D call. The germline CDR1 and CDR2 sequences are MNHNS and SASEGT. The CDR3 sequence is 11 residues long. V was clipped by 3 bases and J by 4 bases, with 4 bases between them. DNA for the CDR3: TGTGCCAGCAGTGAGGCTTACGAGCAGTACTTC. Protein: CASSEAYEQYF.

The chain carries TRBV4-1 and TRBJ2-3, with a possible D match to TRBD1 (5 bases). This CDR3 comprises 16 residues. From germline, CDR1 is MGHRA and CDR2 YSYEKL. Trimming pared 4 bases from V and 2 bases from J, leaving 16 bases between. The CDR3 protein is CASSPYGQGPTDTQYF. DNA of the CDR3: TGCGCCAGCAGCCCCTACGGCCAGGGCCCCACAGATACGCAGTATTTT.

CDR3: CASSTGVSSYEQYF. The CDR3 DNA sequence: TGTGCCAGCAGTACAGGGGTGTCCTCCTACGAGCAGTACTTC. J is TRBJ2-7 and V is TRBV11-2, with 7 bases fitting TRBD1. This CDR3 region has 14 residues. The junction had 5 bases not matched to a gene; V was cut back by 6 bases and J by 0 bases. CDR1 is SGHAT, CDR2 FQNNGV, per germline.

The rearrangement joins TRBV6-5 to TRBJ2-5; the D gene is possibly TRBD2 (6 bases). V was clipped by 0 bases and J by 4 bases, with 9 bases between them. CDR1 MNHEY and CDR2 SVGAGI come from the germline V gene. The CDR3 spans 14 residues. Written as DNA, the CDR3 is TGTGCCAGCAGTTACTCAACCGGGGGAGAGACCCAGTACTTC. It encodes CASSYSTGGETQYF.

This clone showed up just once. This sequence joins TRBV7-9 and TRBJ2-3; no reliable D call. The ends were cut back, 5 bases at V and 0 bases at J, with 12 bases in the middle. CDR3 size: 15 residues. CDR1 is SEHNR and CDR2 is FQNEAQ in the germline V gene (reference sequence). The CDR3 DNA is TGTGCCAGCAGCCGGGTCCGCTCGAGCACAGATACGCAGTATTTT. Residues: CASSRVRSSTDTQYF. The full variable domain, rest sourced from reference TRBV7-9 and TRBJ2-3, is DTGVSQNPRHKITKRGQNVTFRCDPISEHNRLYWYRQTLGQGPEFLTYFQNEAQLEKSRLLSDRFSAERPKGSFSTLEIQRTEQGDSAMYLCASSRVRSSTDTQYFGPGTRLTVL.

This chain links TRBV4-2 with TRBJ2-7; D is unresolved. The germline gives CDR1 LGHNA, CDR2 YNFKEQ. The CDR3 length is 12 residues. V was shortened by 5 bases and J by 1 base, with 6 bases between the two germline ends. The CDR3 protein is CASSGPSYEQYF. CDR3 bases: TGTGCCAGCAGCGGGCCTTCCTACGAGCAGTACTTC.

The V and J genes are TRBV4-1 and TRBJ2-7; no reliable D call. Germline V CDR1 and CDR2: MGHRA, YSYEKL. The V gene lost 0 bases and the J gene lost 6 bases, with 9 bases spanning the gap. This CDR3 contains 13 residues. The CDR3 DNA reads as TGCGCCAGCAGCCAAGACGCAGGCTCCGAGCAGTACTTC. Its translation: CASSQDAGSEQYF.

This chain joins TRBV11-2 and TRBJ2-1; 10 bases are shared with TRBD2. The CDR3 runs to 19 residues. Germline CDR1 reads SGHAT; CDR2 reads FQNNGV. V shed 4 bases, J shed 6 bases, and the junction held 18 bases outside the gene matches. In DNA, the CDR3 is TGTGCCAGCAGCTCCCCCGAAGTCTCAGCGGGAGGGACCCTCAATGAGCAGTTCTTC. Translated, it gives CASSSPEVSAGGTLNEQFF.

This clone was recorded a few times. The chain carries TRBV6-5 and TRBJ2-1, with TRBD2 matching 8 bases. The junction had 5 bases not matched to a gene; V was cut back by 7 bases and J by 3 bases. CDR3 length: 14 residues. The germline V gene encodes CDR1 MNHEY and CDR2 SVGAGI. The CDR3 DNA reads as TGTGCCAGCACCTTAGCGGGAAACTACAATGAGCAGTTCTTC. Translation: CASTLAGNYNEQFF.

CDR3 in DNA: TGTGCCAGCAGCCCTAGCGGAGCCTACGAGCAGTACTTC. This translates into CASSPSGAYEQYF. The chain couples TRBV7-9 to TRBJ2-7, with TRBD2 matching 7 bases. The CDR3 consists of 13 residues. Trimming took 5 bases from V and 2 from J; bases not matched to a gene: 3. Germline V gene data show CDR1 as SEHNR and CDR2 as FQNEAQ (reference sequence).

The CDR3 spells CASSQVGSNYGYTF. In DNA, the CDR3 is TGTGCCAGCAGCCAAGTGGGCAGCAACTATGGCTACACCTTC. V is TRBV4-2 and J is TRBJ1-2; no definite D call. Germline-derived CDR1 and CDR2 are LGHNA and YNFKEQ. This CDR3 region has 14 residues. V was clipped by 1 base and J by 2 bases, with 8 bases between them.

The chain recombines TRBV25-1 with TRBJ1-1, with D perhaps matching TRBD1 (6 bases). Trimming removed 2 bases at V and 13 bases at J, with 20 bases between. The CDR3 has 14 amino acids. Germline CDR1 reads MGHDK; CDR2 reads SYGVNS. This CDR3 reads CASSEINKGKGVFF. CDR3 coding DNA: TGTGCCAGCAGTGAAATCAACAAGGGAAAGGGGGTTTTCTTT.

This clone was seen a few times. The chain combines TRBV2 with TRBJ1-5; a possible D gene is TRBD1 (6 bases). Germline V gene data show CDR1 as SNHLY and CDR2 as FYNNEI. The germline V and J ends were trimmed by 6 bases and 7 bases, with 13 bases remaining between them. This CDR3 contains 13 residues. The CDR3: CASRETGPQPQHF. CDR3 nucleotides: TGTGCCAGCAGGGAGACAGGCCCCCAGCCCCAGCATTTT.

This clone was seen a few times. The chain employs TRBV9 and TRBJ2-1; 8 nucleotides agree with TRBD2. The V gene end was trimmed by 0 bases and the J gene end by 9 bases; junction bases not matched to a gene: 2. The CDR3 loop spans 13 amino acids. The V gene's germline CDR1 is SGDLS and CDR2 YYNGEE. The CDR3 protein is CASSVGLASEQFF. The CDR3 coding sequence is TGTGCCAGCAGCGTAGGACTAGCGTCTGAGCAGTTCTTC.